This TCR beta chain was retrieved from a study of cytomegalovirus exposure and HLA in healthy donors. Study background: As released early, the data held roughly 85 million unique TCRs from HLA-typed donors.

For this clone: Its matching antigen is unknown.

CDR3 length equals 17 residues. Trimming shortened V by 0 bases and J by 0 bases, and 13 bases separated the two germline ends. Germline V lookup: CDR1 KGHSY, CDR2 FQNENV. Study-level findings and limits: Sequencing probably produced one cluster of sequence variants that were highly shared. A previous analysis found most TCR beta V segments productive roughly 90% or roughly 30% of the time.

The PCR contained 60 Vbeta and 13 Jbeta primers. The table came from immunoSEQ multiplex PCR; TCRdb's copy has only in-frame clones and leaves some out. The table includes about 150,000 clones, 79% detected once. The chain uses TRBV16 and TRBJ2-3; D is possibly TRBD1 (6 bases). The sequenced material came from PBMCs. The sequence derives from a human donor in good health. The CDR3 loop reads CASSQSSGGGSTDTQYF. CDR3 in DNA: TGTGCCAGCAGCCAATCCTCGGGTGGGGGCAGCACAGATACGCAGTATTTT.